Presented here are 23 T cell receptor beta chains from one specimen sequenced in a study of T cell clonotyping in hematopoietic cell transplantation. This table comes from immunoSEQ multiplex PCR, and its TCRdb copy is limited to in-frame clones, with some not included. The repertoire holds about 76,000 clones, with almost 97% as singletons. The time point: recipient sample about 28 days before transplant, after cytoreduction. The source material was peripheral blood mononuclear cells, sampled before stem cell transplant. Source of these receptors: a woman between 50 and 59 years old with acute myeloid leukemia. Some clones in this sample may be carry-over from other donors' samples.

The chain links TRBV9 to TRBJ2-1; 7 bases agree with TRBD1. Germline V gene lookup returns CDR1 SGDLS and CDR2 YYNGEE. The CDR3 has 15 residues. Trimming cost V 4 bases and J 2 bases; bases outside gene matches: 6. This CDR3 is CASSPDRVAYNEQFF. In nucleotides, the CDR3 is TGTGCCAGCAGCCCCGACAGGGTTGCCTACAATGAGCAGTTCTTC.

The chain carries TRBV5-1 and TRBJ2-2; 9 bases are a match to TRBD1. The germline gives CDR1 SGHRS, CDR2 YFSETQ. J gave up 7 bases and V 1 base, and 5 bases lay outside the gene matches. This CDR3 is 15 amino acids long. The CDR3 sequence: CASSLIQGAIGELFF. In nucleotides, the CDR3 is TGCGCCAGCAGCTTGATACAGGGGGCGATCGGGGAGCTGTTTTTT.

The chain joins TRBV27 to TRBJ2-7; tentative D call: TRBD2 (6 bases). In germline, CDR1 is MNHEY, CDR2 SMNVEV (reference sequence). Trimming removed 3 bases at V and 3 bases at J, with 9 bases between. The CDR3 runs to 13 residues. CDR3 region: CASSFGRGYEQYF. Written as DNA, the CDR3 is TGTGCCAGCAGTTTCGGGCGGGGCTACGAGCAGTACTTC.

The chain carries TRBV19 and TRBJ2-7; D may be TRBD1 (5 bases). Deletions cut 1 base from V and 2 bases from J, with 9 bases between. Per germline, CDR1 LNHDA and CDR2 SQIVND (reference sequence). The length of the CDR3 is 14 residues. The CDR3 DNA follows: TGTGCCAGTAGTATAGTAGGACAAGCCTACGAGCAGTACTTC. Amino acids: CASSIVGQAYEQYF.

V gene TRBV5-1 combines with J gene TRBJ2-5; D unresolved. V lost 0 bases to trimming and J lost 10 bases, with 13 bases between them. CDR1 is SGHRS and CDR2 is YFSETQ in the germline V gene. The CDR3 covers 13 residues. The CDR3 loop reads CASSLDRLEGQYF. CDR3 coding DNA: TGCGCCAGCAGCTTGGACCGATTGGAAGGCCAGTACTTC.

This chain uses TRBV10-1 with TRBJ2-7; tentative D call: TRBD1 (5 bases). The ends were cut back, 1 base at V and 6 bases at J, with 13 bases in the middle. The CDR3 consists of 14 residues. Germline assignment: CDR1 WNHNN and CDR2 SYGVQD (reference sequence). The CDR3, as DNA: TGCGCCAGCAGTGAGTTGCAAGGGGTGGGCGAGCAGTACTTC. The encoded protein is CASSELQGVGEQYF.

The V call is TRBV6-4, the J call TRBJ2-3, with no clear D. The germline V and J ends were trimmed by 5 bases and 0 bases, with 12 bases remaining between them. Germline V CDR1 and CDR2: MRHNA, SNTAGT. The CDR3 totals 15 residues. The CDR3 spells CASSYYMDSTDTQYF. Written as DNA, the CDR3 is TGTGCCAGCAGTTATTACATGGATAGCACAGATACGCAGTATTTT.

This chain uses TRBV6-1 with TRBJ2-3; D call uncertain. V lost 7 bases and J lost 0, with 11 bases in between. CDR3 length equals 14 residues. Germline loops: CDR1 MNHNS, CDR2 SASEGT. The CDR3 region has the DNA TGTGCCAGCAAGAACATTCATAGCACAGATACGCAGTATTTT. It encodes CASKNIHSTDTQYF.

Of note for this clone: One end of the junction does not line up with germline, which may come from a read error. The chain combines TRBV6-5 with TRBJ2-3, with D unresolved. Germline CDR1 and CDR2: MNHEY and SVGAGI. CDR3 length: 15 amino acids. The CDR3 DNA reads TGTGCCATCAGTGCACTCGGCAGGCCCACAGATACGCAGTATTTT. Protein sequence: CAISALGRPTDTQYF.

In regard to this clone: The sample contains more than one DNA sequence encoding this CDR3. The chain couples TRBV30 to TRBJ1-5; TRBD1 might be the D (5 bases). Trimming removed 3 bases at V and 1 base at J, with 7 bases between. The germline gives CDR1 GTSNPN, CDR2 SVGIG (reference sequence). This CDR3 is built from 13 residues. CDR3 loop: CAWSRDSNQPQHF. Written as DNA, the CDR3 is TGTGCCTGGAGCCGGGACAGCAATCAGCCCCAGCATTTT.

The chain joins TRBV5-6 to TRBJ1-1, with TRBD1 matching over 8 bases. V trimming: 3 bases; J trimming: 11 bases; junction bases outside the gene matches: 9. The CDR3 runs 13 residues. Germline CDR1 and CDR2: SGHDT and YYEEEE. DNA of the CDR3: TGTGCCAGCAGCTCCTATGAGACAGGGGACGCTTTCTTT. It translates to CASSSYETGDAFF.

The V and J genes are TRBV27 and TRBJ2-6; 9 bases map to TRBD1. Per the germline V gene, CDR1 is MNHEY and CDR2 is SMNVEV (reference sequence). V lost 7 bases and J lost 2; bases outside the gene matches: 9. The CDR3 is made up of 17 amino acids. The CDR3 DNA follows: TGTGCCAGCACTGATGGGACAGGGAGGACTGGGGCCAACGTCCTGACTTTC. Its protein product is CASTDGTGRTGANVLTF.

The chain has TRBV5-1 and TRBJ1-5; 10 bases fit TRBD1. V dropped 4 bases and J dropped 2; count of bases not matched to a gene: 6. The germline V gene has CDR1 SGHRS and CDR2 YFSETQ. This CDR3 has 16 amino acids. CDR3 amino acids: CASSLGTGDGNQPQHF. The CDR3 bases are TGCGCCAGCAGCCTTGGGACAGGGGATGGCAATCAGCCCCAGCATTTT. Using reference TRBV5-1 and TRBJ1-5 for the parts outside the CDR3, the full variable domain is KAGVTQTPRYLIKTRGQQVTLSCSPISGHRSVSWYQQTPGQGLQFLFEYFSETQRNKGNFPGRFSGRQFSNSRSEMNVSTLELGDSALYLCASSLGTGDGNQPQHFGDGTRLSIL.

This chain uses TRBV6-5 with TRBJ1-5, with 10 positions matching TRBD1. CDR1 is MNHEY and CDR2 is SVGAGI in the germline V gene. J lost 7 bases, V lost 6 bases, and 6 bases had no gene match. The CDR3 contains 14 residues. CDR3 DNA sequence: TGTGCCAGCAGCCGGGACAGGGGAGGGCAGCCCCAGCATTTT. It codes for CASSRDRGGQPQHF.

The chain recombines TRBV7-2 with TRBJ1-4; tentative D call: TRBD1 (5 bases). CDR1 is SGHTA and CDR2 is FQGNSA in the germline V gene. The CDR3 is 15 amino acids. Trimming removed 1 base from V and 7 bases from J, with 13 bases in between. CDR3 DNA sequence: TGTGCCAGCAGCTTAGGTAACAGGCAGCGTGAAAAACTGTTTTTT. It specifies CASSLGNRQREKLFF.

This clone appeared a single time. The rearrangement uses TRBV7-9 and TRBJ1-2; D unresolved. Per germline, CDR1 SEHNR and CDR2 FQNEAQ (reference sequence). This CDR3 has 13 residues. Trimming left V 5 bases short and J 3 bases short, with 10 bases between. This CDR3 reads CASSPSLDYGYTF. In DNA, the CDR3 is TGTGCCAGCAGCCCTAGCCTGGACTATGGCTACACCTTC.

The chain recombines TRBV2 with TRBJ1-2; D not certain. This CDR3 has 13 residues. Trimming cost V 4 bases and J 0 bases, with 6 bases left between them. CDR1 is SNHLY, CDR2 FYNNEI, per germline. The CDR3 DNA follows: TGTGCCAGCAGTGTCTCGGCTAACTATGGCTACACCTTC. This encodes CASSVSANYGYTF. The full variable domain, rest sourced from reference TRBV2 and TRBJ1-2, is EPEVTQTPSHQVTQMGQEVILRCVPISNHLYFYWYRQILGQKVEFLVSFYNNEISEKSEIFDDQFSVERPDGSNFTLKIRSTKLEDSAMYFCASSVSANYGYTFGSGTRLTVV.

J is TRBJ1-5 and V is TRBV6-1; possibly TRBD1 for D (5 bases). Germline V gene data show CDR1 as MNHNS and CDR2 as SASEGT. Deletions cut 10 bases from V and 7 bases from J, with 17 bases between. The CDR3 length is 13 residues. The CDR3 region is CATQDGTEQPQHF. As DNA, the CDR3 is TGTGCCACCCAGGACGGGACGGAGCAGCCCCAGCATTTT.

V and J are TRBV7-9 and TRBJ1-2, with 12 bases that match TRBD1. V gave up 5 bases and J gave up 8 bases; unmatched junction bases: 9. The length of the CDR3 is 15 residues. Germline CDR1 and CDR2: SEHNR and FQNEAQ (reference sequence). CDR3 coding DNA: TGTGCCAGCAGCGCCGGGACAGGGGGCCTGGAGGGCTACACCTTC. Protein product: CASSAGTGGLEGYTF.

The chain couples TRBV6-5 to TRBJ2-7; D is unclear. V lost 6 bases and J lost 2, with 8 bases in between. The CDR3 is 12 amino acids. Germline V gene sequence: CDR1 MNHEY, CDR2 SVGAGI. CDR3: CASRSGPYEQYF. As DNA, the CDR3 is TGTGCCAGCAGGTCCGGGCCCTACGAGCAGTACTTC.

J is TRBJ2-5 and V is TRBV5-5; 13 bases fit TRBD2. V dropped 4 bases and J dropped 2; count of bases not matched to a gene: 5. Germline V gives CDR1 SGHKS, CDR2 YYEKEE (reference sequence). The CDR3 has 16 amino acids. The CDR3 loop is CASSLGLAGSQETQYF. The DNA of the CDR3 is TGTGCCAGCAGCCTGGGACTAGCGGGATCACAAGAGACCCAGTACTTC.

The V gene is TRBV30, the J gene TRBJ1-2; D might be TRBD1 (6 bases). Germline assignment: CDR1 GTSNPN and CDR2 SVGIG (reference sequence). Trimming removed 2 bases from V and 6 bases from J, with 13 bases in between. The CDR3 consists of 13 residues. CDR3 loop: CAWSNEPGDGYTF. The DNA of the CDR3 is TGTGCCTGGAGTAATGAACCAGGGGATGGCTACACCTTC.

The CDR3 region is CASSLVWTGSFAGANVLTF. Written as DNA, the CDR3 is TGTGCCAGCAGTTTGGTATGGACAGGGAGCTTTGCTGGGGCCAACGTCCTGACTTTC. The rearrangement uses TRBV28 and TRBJ2-6, with 8 bases matching TRBD1. The CDR3 covers 19 residues. V shed 3 bases, J shed 2 bases, and the junction held 12 bases outside the gene matches. Germline assignment: CDR1 MDHEN and CDR2 SYDVKM. The whole variable domain, remainder taken from reference TRBV28 and TRBJ2-6, is DVKVTQSSRYLVKRTGEKVFLECVQDMDHENMFWYRQDPGLGLRLIYFSYDVKMKEKGDIPEGYSVSREKKERFSLILESASTNQTSMYLCASSLVWTGSFAGANVLTFGAGSRLTVL.